The rows below give T cell receptor beta chains drawn from one sample of a study of T cell repertoires in cytomegalovirus infection. In TCRdb, the reads were re-called with MiXCR into one record per CDR3 protein. Of tens of thousands of distinct CDR3 sequences listed, 15% to 25% were seen once; the top ten hold 64%. No antigen has been identified for these receptors. Sequencing was performed on CD8+ T cells from cultured PBMCs, taken from culture after CMV antigen stimulation. The receptors were sampled from a human donor in good health (CMV status not recorded). Some clones in this sample may be carry-over from other donors' samples. CDR3s include the opening cysteine and the closing phenylalanine or tryptophan. A D gene is named only where the DNA matches it firmly. A row's size may be missing; if present it is once, few, many or a size class.

abundance,j_gene,v_gene,d_gene,CDR3aa,CDR3nt
NA,TRBJ2-7,TRBV10-3,TRBD2,CAISGGERESHEQYF,TGTGCCATCAGTGGGGGGGAGCGGGAGTCCCACGAGCAGTACTTC
NA,TRBJ1-5,TRBV6-1,NA,CASSVPGSQHF,TGTGCCAGCAGTGTCCCCGGGTCCCAGCATTTT
many,TRBJ2-7,TRBV7-2,NA,CASSLRPRLGEFHEQYF,TGTGCCAGCAGCTTAAGGCCGCGCCTGGGGGAGTTCCACGAGCAGTACTTC
NA,TRBJ2-5,TRBV7-9,TRBD2,CASSHASGGETQYF,TGTGCCAGCAGCCACGCTAGCGGGGGGGAGACCCAGTACTTC
few,TRBJ1-2,TRBV28,TRBD1,CASSLSRLQGADYGYTF,TGTGCCAGCAGTTTATCGCGCTTACAGGGGGCGGACTATGGCTACACCTTC
NA,TRBJ2-1,TRBV7-6,TRBD2,CASSSAGGLDEQFF,TGTGCCAGCAGCTCAGCGGGAGGGCTCGATGAGCAGTTCTTC
many,TRBJ2-3,TRBV7-2,TRBD1,CASSFGTGESTDTQYF,TGTGCCAGCAGCTTCGGGACAGGGGAGAGCACAGATACGCAGTATTTT
NA,TRBJ1-5,TRBV19,TRBD1,CASSFRQGGNQPQHF,TGTGCCAGTAGTTTCCGACAGGGCGGCAATCAGCCCCAGCATTTT
many,TRBJ2-7,TRBV12-3/TRBV12-4,NA,CASSLVQEQPPEQYF,TGTGCCAGCAGTTTAGTCCAGGAGCAGCCCCCCGAGCAGTACTTC
NA,TRBJ2-2,TRBV12-3/TRBV12-4,NA,CASRPAAFRAGELFF,TGTGCCAGCAGACCAGCAGCGTTCCGGGCCGGGGAGCTGTTTTTT
NA,TRBJ2-7,TRBV7-2,NA,CASSLFSRSSYEQYF,TGTGCCAGCAGCCTATTTTCCAGGAGCTCCTACGAGCAGTACTTC
NA,TRBJ2-1,TRBV7-8,TRBD2,CASSWFLSGDNEQFF,TGTGCCAGCAGCTGGTTCCTTAGCGGGGACAATGAGCAGTTCTTC
NA,TRBJ2-7,TRBV13,TRBD2,CASSTGLAGSDEQYF,TGTGCCAGCAGCACGGGACTAGCGGGGAGCGACGAGCAGTACTTC
NA,TRBJ1-5,TRBV7-2,NA,CASSHGGNQPQHF,TGTGCCAGCAGCCACGGGGGCAATCAGCCCCAGCATTTT
NA,TRBJ2-7,TRBV15,NA,CATSTETWAYEQYF,TGTGCCACCAGCACGGAGACATGGGCCTACGAGCAGTACTTC
few,TRBJ2-1,TRBV7-2,NA,CASSRGGVAYNEQFF,TGTGCCAGCAGTAGGGGGGGGGTGGCCTACAATGAGCAGTTCTTC
many,TRBJ2-1,TRBV12-3/TRBV12-4,NA,CASSFSWNEQFF,TGTGCCAGCAGTTTTAGCTGGAATGAGCAGTTCTTC
NA,TRBJ2-5,TRBV7-6,NA,CASSSSDSYF,TGTGCCAGCAGCTCCTCGGACTCGTACTTC
NA,TRBJ1-1,TRBV13,NA,CASSLPGRNTEAFF,TGTGCCAGCAGCTTACCAGGGAGGAACACTGAAGCTTTCTTT
NA,TRBJ2-5,TRBV7-9,TRBD2,CASSLSLAVGETQYF,TGTGCCAGCAGCTTAAGTCTAGCGGTGGGGGAGACCCAGTACTTC
NA,TRBJ2-1,TRBV5-1,TRBD2,CASSLVGGFDEQFF,TGCGCCAGCAGCTTGGTGGGAGGGTTTGATGAGCAGTTCTTC
many,TRBJ2-3,TRBV6-2/TRBV6-3,NA,CASSGLPPADTQYF,TGTGCCAGCAGTGGACTTCCCCCCGCAGATACGCAGTATTTT
few,TRBJ1-2,TRBV20-1,TRBD1,CSARGNRGYGYTF,TGCAGTGCTAGGGGGAACAGGGGCTATGGCTACACCTTC
NA,TRBJ2-2,TRBV7-6,NA,CASSFPSDRINTGELFF,TGTGCCAGCAGCTTCCCGTCTGACAGAATCAACACCGGGGAGCTGTTTTTT
few,TRBJ1-4,TRBV12-3/TRBV12-4,NA,CASTFALGSTNEKLFF,TGTGCCAGCACCTTCGCCCTGGGGTCCACTAATGAAAAACTGTTTTTT
few,TRBJ2-2,TRBV6-5,TRBD1,CASSPGTGALSGELFF,TGTGCCAGCAGTCCCGGGACAGGGGCTCTAAGCGGGGAGCTGTTTTTT
few,TRBJ1-5,TRBV7-8,TRBD1,CASSLRTGGLNQPQHF,TGTGCCAGCAGCTTAAGGACAGGGGGATTGAATCAGCCCCAGCATTTT
NA,TRBJ2-1,TRBV7-2,TRBD2,CASSLDPGGPSYGKFF,TGTGCCAGCAGCTTAGATCCGGGAGGGCCGTCGTATGGAAAGTTCTTC
few,TRBJ1-1,TRBV7-9,TRBD1,CASSPTTGGYTEAFF,TGTGCCAGCAGCCCCACGACAGGGGGATACACTGAAGCTTTCTTT
few,TRBJ2-7,TRBV11-2,NA,CASSRGVEQYF,TGTGCCAGCAGCCGAGGGGTCGAGCAGTACTTC
few,TRBJ2-1,TRBV19,TRBD1,CASSKMTTGGGYEQFF,TGTGCCAGTAGTAAGATGACCACAGGGGGCGGCTATGAGCAGTTCTTC
NA,TRBJ2-2,TRBV2,NA,CAGLKLDIDTGELFF,TGTGCCGGGCTGAAGCTGGACATAGACACCGGGGAGCTGTTTTTT
NA,TRBJ2-5,TRBV14,NA,CASSPGNLPQETQYF,TGTGCCAGCAGCCCTGGTAATCTTCCTCAAGAGACCCAGTACTTC
NA,TRBJ2-5,TRBV12-5,TRBD1,CASGRRQGPQETQYF,TGTGCTAGTGGAAGACGACAGGGGCCGCAAGAGACCCAGTACTTC
NA,TRBJ2-7,TRBV6-2/TRBV6-3,NA,CASSDPRRQEGEQYF,TGTGCCAGCAGTGACCCTAGGAGGCAAGAGGGCGAGCAGTACTTC
few,TRBJ2-3,TRBV27,NA,CASSLIPHRPGTDTQYF,TGTGCCAGCAGTTTAATCCCCCACAGACCTGGCACAGATACGCAGTATTTT
NA,TRBJ1-1,TRBV12-5,NA,CASGFGGGTEAFF,TGTGCTAGTGGTTTTGGGGGAGGGACTGAAGCTTTCTTT
few,TRBJ2-2,TRBV7-2,NA,CASSSDEVQAGELFF,TGTGCCAGCAGCTCAGACGAGGTCCAGGCCGGGGAGCTGTTTTTT
many,TRBJ2-1,TRBV5-6,TRBD2,CASSFYDSGRNNEQFF,TGTGCCAGCAGCTTTTATGATAGCGGGAGGAACAATGAGCAGTTCTTC
NA,TRBJ2-1,TRBV6-2/TRBV6-3,NA,CASSLRNEQFF,TGTGCCAGCAGTTTACGCAATGAGCAGTTCTTC
few,TRBJ2-1,TRBV19,NA,CASSPSSYNEQFF,TGTGCCAGTAGTCCCTCGTCCTACAATGAGCAGTTCTTC
many,TRBJ2-7,TRBV6-1,TRBD1,CASSLAGGTYEQYF,TGTGCCAGCAGTCTGGCAGGGGGCACCTACGAGCAGTACTTC
few,TRBJ2-5,TRBV6-2/TRBV6-3,NA,CASTTIRRTAEETQYF,TGTGCCAGCACCACGATCCGACGGACAGCGGAAGAGACCCAGTACTTC
few,TRBJ2-7,TRBV6-2/TRBV6-3,TRBD1,CASSTPGQAYEQYF,TGTGCCAGCAGTACCCCCGGACAGGCCTACGAGCAGTACTTC
NA,TRBJ2-1,TRBV4-3,NA,CASSQDSSYNEQFF,TGCGCCAGCAGCCAAGATTCGTCCTACAATGAGCAGTTCTTC
few,TRBJ1-2,TRBV7-2,NA,CASSYLSNYGYTF,TGTGCCAGCAGCTACCTGTCCAACTATGGCTACACCTTC
few,TRBJ1-5,TRBV12-3/TRBV12-4,NA,CASSDGYNQPQHF,TGTGCCAGCTCCGACGGGTACAATCAGCCCCAGCATTTT
NA,TRBJ2-7,TRBV28,TRBD2,CASKYPAGADEQYF,TGTGCCAGCAAATACCCAGCGGGAGCTGACGAGCAGTACTTC
many,TRBJ1-1,TRBV5-4,NA,CAASGGSEAFF,TGTGCCGCATCCGGCGGGAGTGAAGCTTTCTTT
NA,TRBJ2-1,TRBV10-3,TRBD1,CAIAGTGGHNEQFF,TGTGCCATCGCCGGGACAGGGGGACACAATGAGCAGTTCTTC
few,TRBJ2-5,TRBV7-2,TRBD2,CASSWGLARTGETQYF,TGTGCCAGCAGCTGGGGACTAGCGAGAACTGGGGAGACCCAGTACTTC
few,TRBJ1-1,TRBV7-8,NA,CASSFVRGTNTEAFF,TGTGCCAGCAGCTTCGTAAGGGGGACGAACACTGAAGCTTTCTTT
few,TRBJ2-2,TRBV7-9,NA,CASSLPGANTGELFF,TGTGCCAGCAGCTTGCCGGGAGCGAACACCGGGGAGCTGTTTTTT
many,TRBJ1-1,TRBV7-2,NA,CASSLEDMNTEAFF,TGTGCCAGCAGCTTAGAGGATATGAACACTGAAGCTTTCTTT
many,TRBJ1-2,TRBV7-2,NA,CASRRQSNYGYTF,TGTGCCAGCCGGAGACAGTCTAACTATGGCTACACCTTC
many,TRBJ2-7,TRBV7-7,NA,CASSPGRGNEQYF,TGTGCCAGCAGCCCCGGGCGAGGGAACGAGCAGTACTTC
NA,TRBJ2-1,TRBV6-5,TRBD2,CASSFGGGRSYNEQFF,TGTGCCAGCAGTTTCGGGGGGGGCCGGTCGTACAATGAGCAGTTCTTC
NA,TRBJ1-1,TRBV19,NA,CASSIKGYTEAFF,TGTGCCAGTAGTATTAAGGGGTACACTGAAGCTTTCTTT
many,TRBJ1-1,TRBV27,NA,CASSLSQGGDTEAFF,TGTGCCAGCAGTTTATCGCAGGGAGGGGACACTGAAGCTTTCTTT